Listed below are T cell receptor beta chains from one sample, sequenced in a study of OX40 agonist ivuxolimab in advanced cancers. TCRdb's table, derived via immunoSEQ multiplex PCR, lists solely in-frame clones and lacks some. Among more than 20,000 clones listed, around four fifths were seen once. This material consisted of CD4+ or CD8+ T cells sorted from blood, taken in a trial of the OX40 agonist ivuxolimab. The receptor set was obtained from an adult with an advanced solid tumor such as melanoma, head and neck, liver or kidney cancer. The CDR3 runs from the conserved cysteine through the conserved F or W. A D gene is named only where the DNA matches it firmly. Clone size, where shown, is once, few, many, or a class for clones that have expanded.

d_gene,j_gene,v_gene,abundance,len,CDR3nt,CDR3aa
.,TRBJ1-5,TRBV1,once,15,TGCACCAGCAGCCAAGATCCGGATACCGATCAGCCCCAGCATTTT,CTSSQDPDTDQPQHF
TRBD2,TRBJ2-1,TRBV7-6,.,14,TGTGCCAGCAGCTTAATGCGGGGGGCCAATGAGCAGTTCTTC,CASSLMRGANEQFF
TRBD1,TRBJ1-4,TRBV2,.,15,TGTGCCAGCAGGCCCTGGACAGGTATAAATGAAAAACTGTTTTTT,CASRPWTGINEKLFF
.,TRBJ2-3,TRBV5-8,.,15,TGTGCCAGCAGCTTGGCCGGGGCAGGGTCAGATACGCAGTATTTT,CASSLAGAGSDTQYF
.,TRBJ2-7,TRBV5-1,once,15,TGCGCCAGCAGCTTGGAGGCAGGGCTTTCCTACGAGCAGTACTTC,CASSLEAGLSYEQYF
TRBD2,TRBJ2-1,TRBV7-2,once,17,TGTGCCAGCAGCTTAGAGGACGGGGGGGCTTTCTACAATGAGCAGTTCTTC,CASSLEDGGAFYNEQFF
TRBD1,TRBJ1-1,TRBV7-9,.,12,TGTGCCAGCAGCCCAGGGGGGACTGAAGCTTTCTTT,CASSPGGTEAFF
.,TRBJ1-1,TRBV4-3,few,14,TGCGCCAGCAGCCAAGAACGCCAGTTCACTGAAGCTTTCTTT,CASSQERQFTEAFF
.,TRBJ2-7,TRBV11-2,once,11,TGTGCCAGCAGCTTCACCTACGAGCAGTACTTC,CASSFTYEQYF
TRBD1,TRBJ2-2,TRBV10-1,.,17,TGCGCCAGCAGTGAGTCTAACAGGGGTGGAAGCACCGGGGAGCTGTTTTTT,CASSESNRGGSTGELFF
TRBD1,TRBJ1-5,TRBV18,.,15,TGTGCCAGCGCAAGGATAAGGGGGCGCAATCAGCCCCAGCATTTT,CASARIRGRNQPQHF
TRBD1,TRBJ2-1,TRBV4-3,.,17,TGCGCCAGCAGCCAAGTACTCCAGGGGGCCCTCGTCAATGAGCAGTTCTTC,CASSQVLQGALVNEQFF
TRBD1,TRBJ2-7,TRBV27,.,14,TGTGCCAGCAGTTACGGACAGGGGAAGGCCGAGCAGTACTTC,CASSYGQGKAEQYF
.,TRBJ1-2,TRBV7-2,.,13,TGTGCCAGCAGCTTGACGGGGGAGTATGGCTACACCTTC,CASSLTGEYGYTF
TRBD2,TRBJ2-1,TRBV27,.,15,TGTGCCAGCAGTTTCGGGACTAGCGGCTCCACTGAGCAGTTCTTC,CASSFGTSGSTEQFF
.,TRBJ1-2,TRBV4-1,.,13,TGCGCCAGCAGGAACCCCGACAGCTATGGCTACACCTTC,CASRNPDSYGYTF
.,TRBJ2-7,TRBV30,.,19,TGTGCCTGGAGTGTACCTGGACGGGGAGTCTTTTTGGAGTCCTACGAGCAGTACTTC,CAWSVPGRGVFLESYEQYF
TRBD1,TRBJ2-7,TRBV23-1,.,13,TGCGCCGTTCACCGGGACAGGCCGTTCAGTAGGTACTTC,CAVHRDRPFSRYF
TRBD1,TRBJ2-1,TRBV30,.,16,TGTGCCTGGAGTGTACTGCGGACAGGGTCTTACAATGAGCAGTTCTTC,CAWSVLRTGSYNEQFF
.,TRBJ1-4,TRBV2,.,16,TGTGCCAGCAGTGAATCTCCCCGGGCCTTAAATGAAAAACTGTTTTTT,CASSESPRALNEKLFF
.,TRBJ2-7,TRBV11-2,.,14,TGTGCCAGCAGCTTTGGATCAGGGTCCTACGAGCAGTACTTC,CASSFGSGSYEQYF
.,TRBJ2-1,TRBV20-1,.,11,TGCAGTGCTAGAGACGAATGGGAGCAGTTCTTC,CSARDEWEQFF
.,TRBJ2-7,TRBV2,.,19,TGTGCCAGCAGTGAAGCGAAATACTCGCAAGCGTGGGGCCCCTACGAGCAGTACTTC,CASSEAKYSQAWGPYEQYF
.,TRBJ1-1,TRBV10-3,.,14,TGTGCCATTTCCACAGCTACGTCGAACACTGAAGCTTTCTTT,CAISTATSNTEAFF
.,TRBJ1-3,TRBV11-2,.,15,TGTGCCAGCAGCTTAATCGGACACTCTGGAAACACCATATATTTT,CASSLIGHSGNTIYF
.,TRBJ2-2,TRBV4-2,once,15,TGTGCCAGCAGCCAAGATTTTATGGGAACCGGGGAGCTGTTTTTT,CASSQDFMGTGELFF
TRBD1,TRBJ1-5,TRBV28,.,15,TGTGCCAGCTGGGGACAGGGCTTAACCAATCAGCCCCAGCATTTT,CASWGQGLTNQPQHF
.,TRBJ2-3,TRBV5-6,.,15,TGTGCCAGCAGCTGGGACCCAAAGGCCCCAGATACGCAGTATTTT,CASSWDPKAPDTQYF
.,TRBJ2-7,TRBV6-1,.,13,TGTGCCAGCTGGGGAAGTGGGGCCTACGAGCAGTACTTC,CASWGSGAYEQYF
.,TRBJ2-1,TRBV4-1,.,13,TGCGCCAGCAGTTTCGGACTGTACAATGAGCAGTTCTTC,CASSFGLYNEQFF
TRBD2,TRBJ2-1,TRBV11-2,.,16,TGTGCCAGCAGCTTACGACAGCGGGAGTGGGGCAATGAGCAGTTCTTC,CASSLRQREWGNEQFF
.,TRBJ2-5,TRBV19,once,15,TGTGCCAGTAGTAGGGGCGGACGAGACCAAGAGACCCAGTACTTC,CASSRGGRDQETQYF
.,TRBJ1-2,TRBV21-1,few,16,TGTGCCAGCAGCAAAGCGCTAAGGGTTGACCTCTATGGCTACACCTTC,CASSKALRVDLYGYTF
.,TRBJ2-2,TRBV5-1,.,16,TGCGCCAGCAGCTTGGTCCCCCAGGGTGGGACCGGGGAGCTGTTTTTT,CASSLVPQGGTGELFF
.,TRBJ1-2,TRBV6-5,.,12,TGTGCCAGCAGTTATGCAGGGGATGGCTACACCTTC,CASSYAGDGYTF
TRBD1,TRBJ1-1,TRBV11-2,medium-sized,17,TGTGCCAGCACCACGGACAGGGCAGGTTATAGTGGCACTGAAGCTTTCTTT,CASTTDRAGYSGTEAFF
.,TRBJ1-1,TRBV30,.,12,TGTGCCTGGAGTATGAATGGACGAGCAGCTTTCTTT,CAWSMNGRAAFF
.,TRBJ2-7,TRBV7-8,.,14,TGTGCCAGCAGCAAAGGTGTCGGTACCTACGAGCAGTACTTC,CASSKGVGTYEQYF
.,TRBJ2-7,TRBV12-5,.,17,TGTGCTAGTGGTTTGGTACTTTTGGCAGAGAGCTCCTACGAGCAGTACTTC,CASGLVLLAESSYEQYF
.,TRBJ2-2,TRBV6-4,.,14,TGTGCCAGCAGCGGTTCCGGGGGAACCGGGGAGCTGTTTTTT,CASSGSGGTGELFF
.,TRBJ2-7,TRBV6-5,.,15,TGTGCCAGCAGTTACGGAACGGGAGAGTCCTACGAGCAGTACTTC,CASSYGTGESYEQYF
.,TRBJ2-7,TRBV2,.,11,TGTGCCAGCAGGGGAGGACAGCAGCAGTACTTC,CASRGGQQQYF
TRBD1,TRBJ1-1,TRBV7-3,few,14,TGTGCCAGCTCCGGGACAGGGCGGAACACTGAAGCTTTCTTT,CASSGTGRNTEAFF
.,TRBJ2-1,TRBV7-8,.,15,TGTGCCAGCAGCTTAGAACAAGGGCCCTACAATGAGCAGTTCTTC,CASSLEQGPYNEQFF
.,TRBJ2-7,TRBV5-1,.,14,TGCGCCAGCAGCTTGGAAGGGAGCTCCTACGAGCAGTACTTC,CASSLEGSSYEQYF
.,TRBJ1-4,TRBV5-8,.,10,TGTGCTTACATTGGAGAAAAACTGTTTTTT,CAYIGEKLFF
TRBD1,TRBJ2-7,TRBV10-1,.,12,TGCGCCAGCGGACAGGGGACCTACGAGCAGTACTTC,CASGQGTYEQYF
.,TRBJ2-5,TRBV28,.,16,TGTGCCAGCAGCTTCCAGGACAACACGCTCCAAGAGACCCAGTACTTC,CASSFQDNTLQETQYF
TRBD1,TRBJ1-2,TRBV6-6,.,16,TGTGCCAGCAGTTACGGAGACAGGGGCCCCGAAGGAGGCTACACCTTC,CASSYGDRGPEGGYTF
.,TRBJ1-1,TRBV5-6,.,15,TGTGCCAGCAGCTTGGCTGCCAGGGTCGACACTGAAGCTTTCTTT,CASSLAARVDTEAFF
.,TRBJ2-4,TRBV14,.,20,TGTGCCAGCAGCCAAGCTCTTTGGCAGGGGGGCTCACTAGCCAAAAACATTCAGTACTTC,CASSQALWQGGSLAKNIQYF
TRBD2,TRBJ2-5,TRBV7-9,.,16,TGTGCCAGCAGCTCCCAGGCGCGCGGGAGATCAGAGACCCAGTACTTC,CASSSQARGRSETQYF
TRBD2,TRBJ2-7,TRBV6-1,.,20,TGTGCCAGCAGTGAGCTCGGGCTAGCGGGACTAGTCCCGGCCACCTACGAGCAGTACTTC,CASSELGLAGLVPATYEQYF
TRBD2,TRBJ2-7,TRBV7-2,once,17,TGTGCCAGCAGCTTAGGCGGACTAGCGGGTTTGCCCTACGAGCAGTACTTC,CASSLGGLAGLPYEQYF
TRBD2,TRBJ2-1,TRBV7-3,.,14,TGTGCCAGCAGCTTACTAGCGGGATACAATGAGCAGTTCTTC,CASSLLAGYNEQFF
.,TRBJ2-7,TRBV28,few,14,TGTGCCAGCAGTTTCCCCCGGGATTTATCCGAGCAGTACTTC,CASSFPRDLSEQYF
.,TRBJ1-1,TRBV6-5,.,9,TGTGCCAGCGGGGACTTAGCTTTCTTT,CASGDLAFF
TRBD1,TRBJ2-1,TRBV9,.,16,TGTGCCAGCAGCGCTCGAGGACAGGGTGGAACTGATGAGCAGTTCTTC,CASSARGQGGTDEQFF
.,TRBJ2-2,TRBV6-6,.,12,TGTGCCAGCAGTTCCGATTACGGGGAGCTGTTTTTT,CASSSDYGELFF
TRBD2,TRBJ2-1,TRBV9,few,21,TGTGCCAGCAGCGATATGCAGGGGGGGCTAGCGGGAGGCCCCACCTACAATGAGCAGTTCTTC,CASSDMQGGLAGGPTYNEQFF